This passage covers 7 T cell receptor beta chains from one sample sequenced in a study of spatial heterogeneity in lung cancer. TCRdb reanalysed the 5' RACE reads using MiXCR and keeps one entry per CDR3 protein. Of about 25,000 distinct CDR3 sequences in the sample, 5.5% to 7% were seen once. The time point is: sample taken at primary tumor resection. Whole RNA obtained from tumor, nontumor lung or frozen PBMC underwent sequencing without sorting. The material was PBMCs, obtained at surgery. The source of these receptors is a male donor with early-stage non-small cell lung cancer.

This clonotype occurred many times. The chain employs TRBV9 and TRBJ2-2; the match to TRBD2 covers 13 bases. The CDR3 runs to 18 residues. Per the germline V gene, CDR1 is SGDLS and CDR2 is YYNGEE. The trim removed 0 bases at V and 1 base at J, leaving 3 bases unmatched. DNA of the CDR3: TGTGCCAGCAGCGTAGGAGGACTAGCGGGGGAGAACACCGGGGAGCTGTTTTTT. Its protein product is CASSVGGLAGENTGELFF. The variable domain in full, completed from reference TRBV9 and TRBJ2-2, reads DSGVTQTPKHLITATGQRVTLRCSPRSGDLSVYWYQQSLDQGLQFLIQYYNGEERAKGNILERFSAQQFPDLHSELNLSSLELGDSALYFCASSVGGLAGENTGELFFGEGSRLTVL.

V usage is TRBV30 and J usage is TRBJ2-2; 12 bases map to TRBD2. This CDR3 spans 17 amino acids. With V trimmed by 0 bases and J by 7 bases, 9 bases remained unmatched. Germline V gene data show CDR1 as GTSNPN and CDR2 as SVGIG (reference sequence). The CDR3 bases are TGTGCCTGGAGTGTACTTCGACTAGCGGGAGAAGTCGGGGAGCTGTTTTTT. Translation gives CAWSVLRLAGEVGELFF.

There are many counts of this clonotype. The chain carries TRBV5-1 and TRBJ1-2, with D perhaps matching TRBD1 (5 bases). The CDR3 extends over 14 amino acids. Trimming left V 4 bases short and J 9 bases short, with 19 bases between. Germline loops: CDR1 SGHRS, CDR2 YFSETQ. Written as DNA, the CDR3 is TGCGCCAGCAGCGCGGAAGAAGGGGTTGGGAGCTACACCTTC. As protein: CASSAEEGVGSYTF.

This clonotype has at least ten counts. The V and J genes are TRBV11-1 and TRBJ2-5; no firm D call. CDR1 and CDR2 from the germline V gene are SGHAT and FQDESV (reference sequence). The CDR3 totals 14 residues. The V and J ends lost 6 bases and 1 base respectively, with 12 bases between them. This CDR3 is CASSYARAQETQYF. CDR3 DNA: TGTGCCAGCAGTTACGCCCGGGCCCAAGAGACCCAGTACTTC.

This clonotype was seen repeatedly, ten times or more. V gene TRBV12-3 or TRBV12-4 combines with J gene TRBJ2-4; D not resolved. The CDR3 has 15 amino acids. V shed 3 bases and J shed 0 bases, with 9 bases lying between them. CDR3 region: CASSLSELAKNIQYF. CDR3 coding DNA: TGTGCCAGCAGTTTGTCGGAACTAGCCAAAAACATTCAGTACTTC.

This clonotype was recorded at least ten times. The chain links TRBV28 to TRBJ2-5, with a possible D match to TRBD2 (5 bases). The CDR3 consists of 13 residues. Germline CDR1 MDHEN, CDR2 SYDVKM. Trimming removed 6 bases at V and 3 bases at J, with 11 bases between. CDR3 region: CASRGSGKETQYF. The CDR3 region has the DNA TGTGCCAGCAGGGGGTCCGGGAAAGAGACCCAGTACTTC.

The rearrangement uses TRBV7-2 and TRBJ1-1; D unresolved. V lost 2 bases and J 2 bases, leaving 6 bases between the germline ends. The CDR3 totals 13 residues. Germline CDR1 is SGHTA and CDR2 is FQGNSA. The CDR3 region has the DNA TGTGCCAGCAGCTTAACTATCAACACTGAAGCTTTCTTT. Amino acids: CASSLTINTEAFF. The full variable domain, in which reference TRBV7-2 and TRBJ1-1 provide the parts outside the CDR3, is GAGVSQSPSNKVTEKGKDVELRCDPISGHTALYWYRQSLGQGLEFLIYFQGNSAPDKSGLPSDRFSAERTGGSVSTLTIQRTQQEDSAVYLCASSLTINTEAFFGQGTRLTVV.